This is a list of T cell receptor beta chains from one sample in a study of blood T cell repertoires in COVID-19. Assay used: immunoSEQ multiplex PCR; TCRdb lists only in-frame clones, some missing. The sample yields about 180,000 clones, roughly 90% seen once. The source material was peripheral blood. These receptors were obtained from a man between 65 and 80 years old with active or convalescent COVID-19. Each CDR3 is given without its conserved first and last residue. Size is omitted from some rows. Given values are once, few, many or a class for expanded clones.

V | size | CDR3
TRBV7-2 | once | ASSPQGPQSSYEQY
TRBV27 | . | ASRPASGSFNEQF
TRBV6-5 | . | ASTSDRVNTEAF
TRBV20-1 | . | SASVGNEKLF
TRBV5-6 | . | ASSLGDRGEQPQH
TRBV6-5 | . | ASSRDRGQAEAF
TRBV20-1 | . | SASDTLNTEAF
TRBV9 | . | ASSADGTGFTGELF
TRBV29-1 | . | SVGGQYNQPQH
TRBV7-2 | . | ASSRGGFDADTQY
TRBV6-5 | . | ASSYSMGATDTQY
TRBV18 | . | ASSRAGLAGVYPAYNEQF
TRBV12-3/TRBV12-4 | . | ASSGGARETQY
TRBV6-5 | once | ASLGREDGAF
TRBV28 | . | ASRPTGLAGGVYEQY
TRBV9 | . | ASSVSSSYNSPLH
TRBV6-2/TRBV6-3 | . | ASSDRKGMVGYT
TRBV5-5 | few | ASRRATPNSPLH
TRBV6-2/TRBV6-3 | . | ASSVPQTGFRGKLF
TRBV5-1 | . | ASSLAGVGANVLT
TRBV7-2 | few | ASSFQGQAYYEQY
TRBV7-2 | . | ASSLEGGLNTEAF
TRBV7-8 | . | ASSLGTGTYYEQY
TRBV5-6 | . | ASSFTANYGYT
TRBV15 | . | ATSPNMWEAQH
TRBV18 | . | ASSPTGTGRNSPLH
TRBV9 | . | ASSAEYGYT
TRBV10-3 | . | AISDLGGGGYYTEAF
TRBV3-1/TRBV3-2 | . | ASSQERGRDLSNTEAF
TRBV25-1 | . | ASSEWGLGRELF
TRBV5-4 | . | ASSLSGRGTDTQY
TRBV5-1 | . | ASSLGSGEGTEAF
TRBV7-3 | . | ASSSGKQGRNEKLF
TRBV7-2 | few | ASSFWTGLRTEAF
TRBV11-2 | . | ASSLGGREREQF
TRBV11-2 | . | ASRSPRRSTQY
TRBV4-3 | . | ASSQDGRPGLGETQY
TRBV2 | . | ASSHGAGETNEKLF
TRBV6-5 | . | ASSYGWAGLNTEAF
TRBV19 | . | ASTDRRFYGYT
TRBV6-5 | . | ASSKTSGTTYEQY
TRBV11-2 | . | ASSYTRTVSGNTIY
TRBV10-1 | . | ASRRDRTNTEAF
TRBV4-2 | . | ASSQETGGREAF
TRBV24-1 | . | ATSDTWPGGNTGELF
TRBV6-6 | . | ASSYSQGFYYGYT
TRBV15 | . | ATSRGGANTEAF
TRBV28 | . | ASTDTTLHADTQY
TRBV11-2 | . | ASSLVWNTEAF
TRBV19 | once | ASSIGRQGVIRYGYT
TRBV11-2 | . | ASSLIPGTYEQY
TRBV28 | . | ASSQDWTGRAEAF
TRBV19 | . | ASSTITGGRYGYT
TRBV7-9 | few | ASSSPGTGDYEQY
TRBV7-2 | . | ASSLFEGRTEAF
TRBV5-1 | once | ASSTGQPHQPQH
TRBV6-2/TRBV6-3 | . | ASSAARYTDTQY
TRBV5-4 | . | ASSPRLAEYNEQF
TRBV27 | . | ASSLSRVVGEAF